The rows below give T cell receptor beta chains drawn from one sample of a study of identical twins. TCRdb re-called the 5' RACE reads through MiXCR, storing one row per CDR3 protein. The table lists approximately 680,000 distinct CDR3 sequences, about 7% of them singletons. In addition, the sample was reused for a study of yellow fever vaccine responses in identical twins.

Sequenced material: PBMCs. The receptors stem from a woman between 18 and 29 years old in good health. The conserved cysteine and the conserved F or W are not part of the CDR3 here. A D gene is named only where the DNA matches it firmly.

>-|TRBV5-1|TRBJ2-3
ASSGGSSTDTQY
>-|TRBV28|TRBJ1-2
ASGNWYPNYGYT
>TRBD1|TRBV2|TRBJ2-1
ASITTGTGGPEQF
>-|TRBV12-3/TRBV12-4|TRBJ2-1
ASTKSPSYNEQF
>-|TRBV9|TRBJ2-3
ASSVASGGTDTQY
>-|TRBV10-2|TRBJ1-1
ASSETSRGREAF
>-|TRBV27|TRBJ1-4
ASSSRRGPGEKLF
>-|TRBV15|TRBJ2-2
ATSGARTNFGELF
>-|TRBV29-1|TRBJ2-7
SVVETYEQY
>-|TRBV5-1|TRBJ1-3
ASSLVGGTTSGNTIY
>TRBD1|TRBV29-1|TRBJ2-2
SVVGQGVGTGELF
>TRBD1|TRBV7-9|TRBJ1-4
ASSSEGQGNEKLF
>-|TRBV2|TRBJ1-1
ASNLDNTEAF
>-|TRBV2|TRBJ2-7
ASRMDSYEQY
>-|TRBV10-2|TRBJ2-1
ASSNPLGLDNEQF
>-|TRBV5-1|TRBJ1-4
ASSRPQQGEKLF
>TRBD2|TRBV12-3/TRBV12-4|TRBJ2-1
ASSRNSGSSLNEQF
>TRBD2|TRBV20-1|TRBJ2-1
SAISGGEGNSYNEQF
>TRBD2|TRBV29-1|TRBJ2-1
SVRSGRANYEQF
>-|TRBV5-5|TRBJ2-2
ASGLGSSGELF
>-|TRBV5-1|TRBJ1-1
ASSSRRQENTEAF
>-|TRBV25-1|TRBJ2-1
ASSASGPVYNEQF
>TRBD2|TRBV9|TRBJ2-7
ASSEAAGVNYEQY
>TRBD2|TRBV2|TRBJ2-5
ASRPPSGRKETQY
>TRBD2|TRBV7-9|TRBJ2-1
ASSGLVTYNEQF